This T cell receptor (beta chain) was documented in a study of blood T cell repertoires in COVID-19. Across the whole study: Specimens from acute and convalescent COVID-19 originated in the United States, Italy and Spain. PBMCs, B-cell-depleted T cells, or T cells were the source of the cDNA or gDNA that made up the material.

Per the authors' pipeline: Amplification from reference gene primers served as the basis for estimated nucleated cell counts. This table comes from immunoSEQ multiplex PCR, and its TCRdb copy is limited to in-frame clones, with some not included. The V and J calls and clone size come from that table; D and trimming were worked out from the DNA. The data show around 130,000 clones, more than 80% seen once. Germline CDR1 MNHEY, CDR2 SVGAGI. Between the trimmed V and J ends, which lost 0 bases and 5 bases, there was a span of 13 bases. The CDR3 covers 15 residues. The sample consisted of peripheral blood. The TCR was taken from a man aged 65 to 79 with active or convalescent COVID-19. The chain combines TRBV6-5 with TRBJ1-1, with TRBD1 as a possible D gene (6 bases). CDR3 protein: CASSYSGAVGTEAFF. CDR3 DNA: TGTGCCAGCAGTTACTCGGGGGCTGTGGGGACTGAAGCTTTCTTT.